Below are 21 T cell receptor beta chains sequenced from a single sample in a study of T cells after yellow fever vaccination. TCRdb re-analysed the 5' RACE reads in MiXCR, keeping a single row per CDR3 protein. Among under 350,000 distinct CDR3 sequences listed, about 4% were seen once. The source material was PBMCs, sampled 5 days after the yellow fever booster vaccination. The receptors were gathered from a man aged 18 to 29 who received the YFV17D yellow fever vaccine.

This clonotype showed up many times. This chain joins TRBV5-1 and TRBJ1-1, with a tentative D call TRBD1 (5 bases). CDR3 size: 14 residues. CDR1 is SGHRS, CDR2 YFSETQ, per germline. Trimming removed 3 bases from V and 5 bases from J, with 14 bases in between. CDR3 sequence (DNA): TGCGCCAGCAGCTCCCAGGGAGGGTATACTGAAGCTTTCTTT. Residues: CASSSQGGYTEAFF.

The V and J genes are TRBV5-1 and TRBJ1-6; no reliable D call. V shed 4 bases and J shed 8 bases, with 10 bases lying between them. Germline V gene sequence: CDR1 SGHRS, CDR2 YFSETQ. The CDR3 consists of 13 residues. The CDR3 DNA follows: TGCGCCAGCAGCGCCTCAGAAGATTCACCCCTCCACTTT. Its protein is CASSASEDSPLHF. Drawing the rest from reference TRBV5-1 and TRBJ1-6, the complete variable domain is KAGVTQTPRYLIKTRGQQVTLSCSPISGHRSVSWYQQTPGQGLQFLFEYFSETQRNKGNFPGRFSGRQFSNSRSEMNVSTLELGDSALYLCASSASEDSPLHFGNGTRLTVT.

This clonotype was detected ten times or more. The rearrangement links TRBV9 to TRBJ1-5, with TRBD1 matching over 7 bases. From germline, CDR1 is SGDLS and CDR2 YYNGEE. This CDR3 has 15 amino acids. Losses at the gene ends were 0 bases for V and 4 bases for J; bases not matched to a gene: 4. The CDR3: CASSVGRGPNQPQHF. CDR3 nucleotide sequence: TGTGCCAGCAGCGTAGGTAGGGGGCCGAATCAGCCCCAGCATTTT. The whole variable domain, filled in from reference TRBV9 and TRBJ1-5, reads DSGVTQTPKHLITATGQRVTLRCSPRSGDLSVYWYQQSLDQGLQFLIQYYNGEERAKGNILERFSAQQFPDLHSELNLSSLELGDSALYFCASSVGRGPNQPQHFGDGTRLSIL.

This clonotype was seen at least ten times. The chain has TRBV4-1 and TRBJ2-7, with TRBD1 matching 9 bases. The ends lost 3 bases at V and 5 bases at J; junction bases unmatched: 8. The CDR3 loop spans 15 amino acids. Germline V gives CDR1 MGHRA, CDR2 YSYEKL. The CDR3 sequence is CASSHPRDRAHEQYF. CDR3 nucleotides: TGCGCCAGCAGCCATCCCCGGGACAGGGCCCACGAGCAGTACTTC.

This clonotype was seen only a few times. This chain joins TRBV11-3 and TRBJ2-2, with 9 bases identical to TRBD2. The CDR3 contains 17 residues. V lost 1 base and J lost 0; bases outside the gene matches: 3. Germline V gene sequence: CDR1 SGHNT, CDR2 YENEEA. This CDR3 reads CASSLAGLAPNTGELFF. The CDR3 nucleotides are TGTGCCAGCAGCTTAGCGGGACTAGCACCGAACACCGGGGAGCTGTTTTTT.

This clonotype was found many times. V usage is TRBV5-6 and J usage is TRBJ1-6; maybe TRBD1 (5 bases). Trimming removed 0 bases at V and 7 bases at J, with 11 bases between. Per the germline V gene, CDR1 is SGHDT and CDR2 is YYEEEE. The CDR3 runs 15 residues. The CDR3 DNA reads TGTGCCAGCAGCTTGGGACCATGGGGGAATTCACCCCTCCACTTT. Translation: CASSLGPWGNSPLHF.

J is TRBJ2-2 and V is TRBV7-3, with D uncertain. Trimming left V 4 bases short and J 7 bases short, with 10 bases between. The CDR3 contains 13 residues. The germline V gene has CDR1 SGHTA and CDR2 FQGTGA. The CDR3, as DNA: TGTGCCAGCAGCTCCATGTTAGGCGGGGAGCTGTTTTTT. Translated, it gives CASSSMLGGELFF.

This clonotype showed up just a few times. The rearrangement joins TRBV13 to TRBJ2-1; 8 bases match TRBD2. The CDR3 runs 15 residues. The junction had 6 bases not matched to a gene; V was cut back by 3 bases and J by 5 bases. The germline V gene encodes CDR1 PRHDT and CDR2 FYEKMQ (reference sequence). The chain's CDR3 is CASSFRRGVNNEQFF. CDR3 nucleotides: TGTGCCAGCAGCTTTCGGCGGGGGGTGAACAATGAGCAGTTCTTC.

The gene calls are TRBV7-9 and TRBJ2-7; D unclear. The length of the CDR3 is 12 residues. Germline V gene data show CDR1 as SEHNR and CDR2 as FQNEAQ (reference sequence). The V end was cut by 5 bases, the J end by 3 bases, with 8 bases between. CDR3 sequence (DNA): TGTGCCAGCAGCGAATCGATCTACGAGCAGTACTTC. This gives the protein CASSESIYEQYF.

This clonotype was found many times. J is TRBJ2-3 and V is TRBV5-1; 10 positions agree with TRBD1. Germline V lookup: CDR1 SGHRS, CDR2 YFSETQ. The ends lost 7 bases at V and 4 bases at J; junction bases unmatched: 6. This CDR3 has 14 amino acids. CDR3 sequence reads: CASGRDRGADTQYF. Here the CDR3 DNA reads TGCGCCAGCGGACGGGACAGGGGTGCAGATACGCAGTATTTT.

This clonotype was recorded at least ten times. CDR3 in amino acids: CATRLGSPQETQYF. DNA for the CDR3: TGTGCCACCAGATTAGGGTCGCCCCAAGAGACCCAGTACTTC. The chain is built from TRBV15 and TRBJ2-5; D not resolved. The CDR3 extends over 14 amino acids. Germline V gene lookup returns CDR1 LNHNV and CDR2 YYDKDF (reference sequence). Trimming took 6 bases from V and 1 from J, leaving 12 bases between them.

This chain joins TRBV12-2 and TRBJ2-1. TRBV12-2 is a recognized pseudogene. This CDR3 has 12 amino acids. CDR3 loop: CASRLGMGEQFF. The CDR3 DNA reads as TGTGCAAGTCGCTTAGGGATGGGTGAGCAGTTCTTC.

This clonotype was observed many times. This chain uses TRBV9 with TRBJ2-3; no clear D gene. The V gene's germline CDR1 is SGDLS and CDR2 YYNGEE. Trimming cost V 0 bases and J 8 bases, with 7 bases left between them. This CDR3 comprises 12 residues. CDR3 sequence (DNA): TGTGCCAGCAGCGTAGAATGGAGTACGCAGTATTTT. As protein: CASSVEWSTQYF.

This sequence joins TRBV29-1 and TRBJ1-5; TRBD1 matches at 10 bases. With 3 bases clipped from V and 5 bases from J, the junction kept 1 base outside the gene matches. This CDR3 spans 13 amino acids. CDR1 is SQVTM and CDR2 is ANQGSEA in the germline V gene. CDR3 DNA: TGCAGCGTTGAGGGGACAGGGGATCAGCCCCAGCATTTT. As protein: CSVEGTGDQPQHF.

The J gene is TRBJ2-7, the V gene TRBV4-1; D is undetermined. Trimming took 0 bases from V and 0 from J, leaving 6 bases between them. The V gene's germline CDR1 is MGHRA and CDR2 YSYEKL. This CDR3 has 14 residues. For the CDR3, the DNA is TGCGCCAGCAGCCAAGAAGCTAGCTCCTACGAGCAGTACTTC. Its protein is CASSQEASSYEQYF.

This clonotype was detected ten times or more. The rearrangement joins TRBV20-1 to TRBJ1-2; 7 bases match TRBD1. V was clipped by 0 bases and J by 2 bases; unmatched bases: 6. Germline CDR1 and CDR2: DFQATT and SNEGSKA (reference sequence). CDR3 size: 15 residues. The CDR3 DNA is TGCAGTGCTAGAGATTGGTCGACAGGGAACTATGGCTACACCTTC. Translating it yields CSARDWSTGNYGYTF.

This clonotype was seen at least ten times. V gene TRBV7-8 combines with J gene TRBJ2-2; 9 bases are a match to TRBD2. This CDR3 comprises 16 residues. Germline CDR1 and CDR2: SGHVS and FQNEAQ. J was trimmed by 0 bases and V by 6 bases; bases with no gene match: 5. CDR3 residues: CASRELAGANTGELFF. The CDR3 DNA follows: TGTGCCAGCAGAGAATTAGCGGGGGCGAACACCGGGGAGCTGTTTTTT.

This clonotype was observed a few times. The genes are TRBV6-5 and TRBJ2-1; no definite D call. Germline V gene sequence: CDR1 MNHEY, CDR2 SVGAGI. The CDR3 extends over 14 amino acids. V was pared by 0 bases and J by 5 bases, with 8 bases between. In nucleotides, the CDR3 is TGTGCCAGCAGTTACTCGAATGTTAACAATGAGCAGTTCTTC. It is translated as CASSYSNVNNEQFF.

This clonotype occurred a few times. The chain couples TRBV6-5 to TRBJ2-7, with D possibly TRBD2 on 5 matching bases. Germline V gives CDR1 MNHEY, CDR2 SVGAGI. Trimming left V 0 bases short and J 2 bases short, with 17 bases between. The CDR3 loop spans 17 amino acids. CDR3 coding DNA: TGTGCCAGCAGTTACTCGAAGGTCGGGAACAGCCCCTACGAGCAGTACTTC. This gives the protein CASSYSKVGNSPYEQYF.

This clonotype appeared many times. The chain combines TRBV5-5 with TRBJ1-1, with D unresolved. V was shortened by 3 bases and J by 0 bases, with 9 bases between the two germline ends. The CDR3 has 14 amino acids. Germline V gene sequence: CDR1 SGHKS, CDR2 YYEKEE (reference sequence). CDR3 residues: CASSSIIMNTEAFF. CDR3 DNA sequence: TGTGCCAGCAGCTCAATTATCATGAACACTGAAGCTTTCTTT.

The chain carries TRBV5-6 and TRBJ1-2; D is unresolved. Trimming removed 4 bases from V and 8 bases from J, with 9 bases in between. The length of the CDR3 is 11 residues. The germline V gene has CDR1 SGHDT and CDR2 YYEEEE. Here the CDR3 DNA reads TGTGCCAGCAGCGCGGTTAGAGGCTACACCTTC. It encodes CASSAVRGYTF.